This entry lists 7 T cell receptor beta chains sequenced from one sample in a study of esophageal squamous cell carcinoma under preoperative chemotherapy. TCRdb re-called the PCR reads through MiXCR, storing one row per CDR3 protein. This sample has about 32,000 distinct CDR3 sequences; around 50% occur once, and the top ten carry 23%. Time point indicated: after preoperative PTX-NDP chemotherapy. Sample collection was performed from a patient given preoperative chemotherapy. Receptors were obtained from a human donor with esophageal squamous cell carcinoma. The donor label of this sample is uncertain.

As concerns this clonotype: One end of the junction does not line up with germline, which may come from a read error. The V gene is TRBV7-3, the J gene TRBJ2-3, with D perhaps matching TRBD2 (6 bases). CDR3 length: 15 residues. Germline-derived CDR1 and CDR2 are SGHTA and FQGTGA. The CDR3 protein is CASSQGTLAKDMQYF. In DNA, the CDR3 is TGTGCCAGCAGCCAAGGGACTCTCGCCAAAGATATGCAGTATTTT. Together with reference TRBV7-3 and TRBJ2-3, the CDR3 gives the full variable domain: GAGVSQTPSNKVTEKGKYVELRCDPISGHTALYWYRQSLGQGPEFLIYFQGTGAADDSGLPNDRFFAVRPEGSVSTLKIQRTERGDSAVYLCASSQGTLAKDMQYFGPGTRLTVL.

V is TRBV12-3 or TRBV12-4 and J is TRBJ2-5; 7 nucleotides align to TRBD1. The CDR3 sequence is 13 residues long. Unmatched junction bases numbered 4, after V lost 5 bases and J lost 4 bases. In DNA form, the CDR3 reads TGTGCCAGCAGTCGGGACAGTGGAGAGACCCAGTACTTC. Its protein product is CASSRDSGETQYF.

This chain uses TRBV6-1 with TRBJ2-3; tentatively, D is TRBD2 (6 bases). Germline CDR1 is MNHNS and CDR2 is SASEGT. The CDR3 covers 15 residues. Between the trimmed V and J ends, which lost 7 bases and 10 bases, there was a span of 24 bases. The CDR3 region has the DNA TGTGCCAGCACCCTGGAGGGTTTGAACACCGAGGCGCAGTATTTT. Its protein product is CASTLEGLNTEAQYF.

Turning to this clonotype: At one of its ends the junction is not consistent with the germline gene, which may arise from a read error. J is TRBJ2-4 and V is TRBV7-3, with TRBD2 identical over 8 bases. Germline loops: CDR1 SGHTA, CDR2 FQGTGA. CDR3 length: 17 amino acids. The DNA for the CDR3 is TGTGCCAGGAGCCGCAAACTGGGGCGGGGGGCCAAAAACATGCAGTACTTC. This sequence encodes CARSRKLGRGAKNMQYF.

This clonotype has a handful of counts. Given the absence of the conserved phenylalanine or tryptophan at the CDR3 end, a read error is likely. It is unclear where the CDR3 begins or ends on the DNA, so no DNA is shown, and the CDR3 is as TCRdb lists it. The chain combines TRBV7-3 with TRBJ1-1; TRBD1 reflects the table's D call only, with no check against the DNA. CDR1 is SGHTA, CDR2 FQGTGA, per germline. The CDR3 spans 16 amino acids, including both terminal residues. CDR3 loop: CASSKRTDTMSSSSGQ.

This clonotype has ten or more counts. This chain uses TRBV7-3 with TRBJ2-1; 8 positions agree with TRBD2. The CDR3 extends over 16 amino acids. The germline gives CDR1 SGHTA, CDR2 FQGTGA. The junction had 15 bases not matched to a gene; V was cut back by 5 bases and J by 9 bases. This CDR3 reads CASSPNGGGASGEQFF. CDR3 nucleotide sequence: TGTGCCAGCAGCCCGAACGGGGGGGGCGCGTCAGGTGAGCAGTTCTTC.

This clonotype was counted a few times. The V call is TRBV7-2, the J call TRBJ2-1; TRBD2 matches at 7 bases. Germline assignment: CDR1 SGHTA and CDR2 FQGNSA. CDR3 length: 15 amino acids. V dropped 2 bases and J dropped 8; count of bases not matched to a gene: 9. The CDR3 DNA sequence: TGTGCCAGCAGCTTATCCCGTGGGAGGGCCCATGAGCAGTTCTTC. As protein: CASSLSRGRAHEQFF.